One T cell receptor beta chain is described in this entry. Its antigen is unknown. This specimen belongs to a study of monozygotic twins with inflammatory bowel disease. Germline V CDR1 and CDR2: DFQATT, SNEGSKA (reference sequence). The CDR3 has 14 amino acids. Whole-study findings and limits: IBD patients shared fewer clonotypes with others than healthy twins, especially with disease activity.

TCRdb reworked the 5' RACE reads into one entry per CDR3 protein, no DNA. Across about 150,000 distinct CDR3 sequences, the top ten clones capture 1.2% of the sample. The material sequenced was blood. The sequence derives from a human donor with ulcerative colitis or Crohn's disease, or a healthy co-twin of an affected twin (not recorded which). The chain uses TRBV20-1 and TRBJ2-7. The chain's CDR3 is CSASPMRESYEQYF.